These 23 T cell receptor beta chains were all obtained from the same sample, sequenced in a study of post-analysis software for immune sequencing data. These receptors lack a known antigen. TCR beta libraries were prepared from cDNA with unique molecular identifiers. Each CDR3 protein is one row after TCRdb ran MiXCR on the PCR reads. This table holds some 890,000 distinct CDR3 sequences, about 53% found once. General study results and limits: Patients showed TRBV5-6, TRBV5-1 and TRBV20-1 among four to six TRBV segments more frequent than in controls.

The specimen sequenced was blood. These receptors all stem from a girl aged 10 to 17 with multiple sclerosis.

The rearrangement joins TRBV5-1 to TRBJ2-5; TRBD2 aligns across 11 bases. J lost 5 bases, V lost 3 bases, and 6 bases had no gene match. The CDR3 totals 15 residues. Germline CDR1 and CDR2: SGHRS and YFSETQ. The CDR3 bases are TGCGCCAGCAGCTCGGCACTAGCGGGAGAGGAGACCCAGTACTTC. Its protein product is CASSSALAGEETQYF. The variable domain in full, completed from reference TRBV5-1 and TRBJ2-5, reads KAGVTQTPRYLIKTRGQQVTLSCSPISGHRSVSWYQQTPGQGLQFLFEYFSETQRNKGNFPGRFSGRQFSNSRSEMNVSTLELGDSALYLCASSSALAGEETQYFGPGTRLLVL.

J is TRBJ1-4 and V is TRBV20-1; 7 positions match TRBD1. V shed 6 bases and J 6 bases; nucleotides not matched to a gene: 7. The CDR3 loop spans 13 amino acids. Germline V gives CDR1 DFQATT, CDR2 SNEGSKA (reference sequence). The CDR3 spells CSAPGGAHEKLFF. The CDR3 nucleotides are TGCAGTGCCCCAGGGGGGGCCCATGAAAAACTGTTTTTT.

J is TRBJ2-1 and V is TRBV7-9; no clear D gene. CDR3 length equals 15 residues. The germline gives CDR1 SEHNR, CDR2 FQNEAQ (reference sequence). Between the trimmed V and J ends, which lost 10 bases and 2 bases, there was a span of 18 bases. The CDR3: CATIVEYLTYNEQFF. CDR3 in DNA: TGTGCCACCATTGTAGAGTACCTAACCTACAATGAGCAGTTCTTC.

This clonotype was observed a handful of times. The chain joins TRBV20-1 to TRBJ2-3; TRBD2 might be the D (6 bases). V lost 5 bases and J 5 bases, leaving 20 bases between the germline ends. There are 15 residues in the CDR3. Germline CDR1 reads DFQATT; CDR2 reads SNEGSKA (reference sequence). Written as DNA, the CDR3 is TGCAGTGCTCTCCCCTGGGGCGGGACTGAAGATACGCAGTATTTT. It translates to CSALPWGGTEDTQYF.

This chain joins TRBV28 and TRBJ2-1, with D possibly matching TRBD2 (6 bases). The CDR3 contains 16 residues. The germline V gene encodes CDR1 MDHEN and CDR2 SYDVKM. Between the trimmed V and J ends, which lost 2 bases and 4 bases, there was a span of 15 bases. CDR3 sequence reads: CASSLAFGTPYNEQFF. In nucleotides, the CDR3 is TGTGCCAGCAGTTTAGCGTTCGGGACTCCATACAATGAGCAGTTCTTC.

V usage is TRBV9 and J usage is TRBJ2-1; TRBD2 aligns across 7 bases. Germline V gene lookup returns CDR1 SGDLS and CDR2 YYNGEE. The ends lost 0 bases at V and 6 bases at J; junction bases unmatched: 15. The CDR3 contains 18 residues. CDR3 nucleotides: TGTGCCAGCAGCGTAGTCGGGGGGACCCCGACGGAGCCCAATGAGCAGTTCTTC. Translation gives CASSVVGGTPTEPNEQFF. Supplemented by reference TRBV9 and TRBJ2-1, the full variable domain reads DSGVTQTPKHLITATGQRVTLRCSPRSGDLSVYWYQQSLDQGLQFLIQYYNGEERAKGNILERFSAQQFPDLHSELNLSSLELGDSALYFCASSVVGGTPTEPNEQFFGPGTRLTVL.

V and J are TRBV7-2 and TRBJ2-7; 8 bases map to TRBD1. V lost 0 bases, J lost 2 bases, and 6 bases stayed unmatched. There are 16 residues in the CDR3. Germline V lookup: CDR1 SGHTA, CDR2 FQGNSA. CDR3 sequence (DNA): TGTGCCAGCAGCTTAGCAGAGACAGGGGAACCCTACGAGCAGTACTTC. Amino acid sequence: CASSLAETGEPYEQYF.

Worth noting for this clonotype: A much bigger clone sits one base away, suggesting this may be a read error. The V and J genes are TRBV28 and TRBJ2-4; TRBD2 aligns across 8 bases. CDR3 length: 14 amino acids. CDR1 is MDHEN, CDR2 SYDVKM, per germline. The CDR3 sequence is CASIGGVVKNLQYF. The CDR3, as DNA: TGTGCCAGCATCGGGGGGGTAGTCAAAAACCTTCAGTACTTC.

The CDR3 nucleotides read TGCAGTGCCGAGACTGGCGGGACTAGCGGCTACAATGAGCAGTTCTTC. Encoded protein: CSAETGGTSGYNEQFF. This chain uses TRBV20-1 with TRBJ2-1; 11 nucleotides match TRBD2. The CDR3 contains 16 residues. The J segment lost 3 bases and the V segment lost 6 bases, leaving 10 bases of the junction unmatched. The germline V gene encodes CDR1 DFQATT and CDR2 SNEGSKA (reference sequence).

This clonotype was counted at least ten times. The gene calls are TRBV7-2 and TRBJ2-3; no reliable D call. The V gene's germline CDR1 is SGHTA and CDR2 FQGNSA. The V and J ends lost 1 base and 6 bases respectively, with 5 bases between them. The CDR3 spans 12 residues. The CDR3 nucleotides read TGTGCCAGCAGCTTAGGTCTCGATACGCAGTATTTT. Residues: CASSLGLDTQYF. The full variable domain, rest sourced from reference TRBV7-2 and TRBJ2-3, is GAGVSQSPSNKVTEKGKDVELRCDPISGHTALYWYRQSLGQGLEFLIYFQGNSAPDKSGLPSDRFSAERTGGSVSTLTIQRTQQEDSAVYLCASSLGLDTQYFGPGTRLTVL.

The rearrangement links TRBV29-1 to TRBJ2-1; D gene ambiguous. From germline, CDR1 is SQVTM and CDR2 ANQGSEA. The CDR3 contains 12 residues. Deletions cut 1 base from V and 4 bases from J, with 5 bases between. The CDR3 bases are TGCAGCGTTGAAGTGGGTTACAATGAGCAGTTCTTC. Protein sequence: CSVEVGYNEQFF.

The chain combines TRBV7-2 with TRBJ1-4; no clear D. Germline V lookup: CDR1 SGHTA, CDR2 FQGNSA. With 2 bases removed from V and 8 bases from J, the gap between germline ends came to 18 bases. The CDR3 extends over 16 amino acids. CDR3 residues: CASSLSQTLLGEKLFF. CDR3 coding DNA: TGTGCCAGCAGCTTATCGCAGACCCTTTTAGGGGAAAAACTGTTTTTT.

The chain has TRBV24-1 and TRBJ2-7; 7 nucleotides agree with TRBD1. The DNA end favors TRBJ2-5, so the J call may be wrong. Germline V gene lookup returns CDR1 KGHDR and CDR2 SFDVKD. The CDR3 length is 13 residues. The CDR3 reads CATSDRGQETQYF. The CDR3 coding sequence is TGTGCCACCAGTGACAGGGGGCAAGAGACCCAGTACTTC.

The rearrangement joins TRBV5-1 to TRBJ1-2, with TRBD1 as a possible D gene (6 bases). With 7 bases removed from V and 0 bases from J, the gap between germline ends came to 10 bases. The CDR3 totals 13 residues. From germline, CDR1 is SGHRS and CDR2 YFSETQ. This CDR3 is CASRDTTNYGYTF. The CDR3 bases are TGCGCCAGCCGGGACACCACTAACTATGGCTACACCTTC. The whole variable domain, filled in from reference TRBV5-1 and TRBJ1-2, reads KAGVTQTPRYLIKTRGQQVTLSCSPISGHRSVSWYQQTPGQGLQFLFEYFSETQRNKGNFPGRFSGRQFSNSRSEMNVSTLELGDSALYLCASRDTTNYGYTFGSGTRLTVV.

This chain uses TRBV20-1 with TRBJ2-7; TRBD1 might be the D (6 bases). Germline V lookup: CDR1 DFQATT, CDR2 SNEGSKA (reference sequence). The CDR3 covers 15 residues. The ends were cut back, 0 bases at V and 2 bases at J, with 14 bases in the middle. CDR3: CSARDQTGRTYEQYF. The CDR3 DNA reads as TGCAGTGCTAGAGATCAGACAGGCCGTACCTACGAGCAGTACTTC.

The chain couples TRBV15 to TRBJ1-1; D perhaps matches TRBD1 (6 bases). V was clipped by 0 bases and J by 0 bases, with 17 bases between them. This CDR3 region has 18 residues. From germline, CDR1 is LNHNV and CDR2 YYDKDF (reference sequence). CDR3 region: CATSRDRPRGGLNTEAFF. The CDR3 DNA reads as TGTGCCACCAGCAGAGATCGCCCTAGGGGGGGATTGAACACTGAAGCTTTCTTT. Full variable domain (missing parts from reference TRBV15 and TRBJ1-1): DAMVIQNPRYQVTQFGKPVTLSCSQTLNHNVMYWYQQKSSQAPKLLFHYYDKDFNNEADTPDNFQSRRPNTSFCFLDIRSPGLGDTAMYLCATSRDRPRGGLNTEAFFGQGTRLTVV.

The rearrangement links TRBV7-2 to TRBJ1-2; maybe TRBD1 (6 bases). From germline, CDR1 is SGHTA and CDR2 FQGNSA. The CDR3 length is 14 residues. V was clipped by 5 bases and J by 2 bases, with 12 bases between them. Written as DNA, the CDR3 is TGTGCCAGCAGCGACGGAGGGGGGAACTATGGCTACACCTTC. It specifies CASSDGGGNYGYTF.

This rearrangement joins TRBV6-2 or TRBV6-3 to TRBJ2-5; 10 nucleotides match TRBD1. CDR3 size: 16 residues. The junction had 10 bases not matched to a gene; V was cut back by 6 bases and J by 3 bases. Germline assignment: CDR1 MNHEY and CDR2 SVGEGT. CDR3 region: CASSENSGTGEETQYF. CDR3 DNA sequence: TGTGCCAGCAGCGAAAATTCCGGGACAGGGGAAGAGACCCAGTACTTC.

Turning to this clonotype: A read error may produce the germline difference seen at one junction end. The chain is built from TRBV6-1 and TRBJ2-3, with TRBD2 matching 13 bases. Per germline, CDR1 MNHNS and CDR2 SASEGT. The CDR3 length is 16 residues. The CDR3 region has the DNA TGCGCCAGCAGCGAGACTAGCGGGGGGACCACAGATACGCAGTATTTT. Translated, it gives CASSETSGGTTDTQYF.

The rearrangement uses TRBV12-3 or TRBV12-4 and TRBJ1-4; 9 bases match TRBD1. The CDR3 contains 14 residues. V lost 6 bases and J lost 8; bases outside the gene matches: 7. Written as DNA, the CDR3 is TGTGCCAGCAGCCCCCGGACAGGGGAGGAAAAACTGTTTTTT. The encoded protein is CASSPRTGEEKLFF.

This chain joins TRBV29-1 and TRBJ2-1, with D perhaps TRBD1 or TRBD2 (5 bases each). The CDR3 length is 15 residues. CDR1 is SQVTM, CDR2 ANQGSEA, per germline. The V end was cut by 7 bases, the J end by 7 bases, with 23 bases between. CDR3 sequence: CSASSGVRGSNEQFF. CDR3 DNA: TGCAGCGCCTCCAGCGGAGTAAGGGGCTCGAATGAGCAGTTCTTC.

As for this clonotype: Relative to the germline gene, one junction end is altered; a read error may explain this. The genes are TRBV6-5 and TRBJ2-5, with 9 bases aligning to TRBD1. CDR3 length: 19 residues. CDR1 MNHEY and CDR2 SVGAGI come from the germline V gene. The DNA of the CDR3 is TGTGCCAGCAGTTACTCGCTGCCTGGGACAGGGTCGTACCAAGAGTCCCAGTACTTC. It translates to CASSYSLPGTGSYQESQYF.

The chain combines TRBV20-1 with TRBJ1-4, with 9 bases aligning to TRBD1. Germline V gene data show CDR1 as DFQATT and CDR2 as SNEGSKA (reference sequence). The V gene end was trimmed by 5 bases and the J gene end by 5 bases; junction bases not matched to a gene: 6. The CDR3 spans 14 residues. CDR3 nucleotide sequence: TGCAGTGCTGGAGCCGGGACAGGGAATGAAAAACTGTTTTTT. Translating gives CSAGAGTGNEKLFF.